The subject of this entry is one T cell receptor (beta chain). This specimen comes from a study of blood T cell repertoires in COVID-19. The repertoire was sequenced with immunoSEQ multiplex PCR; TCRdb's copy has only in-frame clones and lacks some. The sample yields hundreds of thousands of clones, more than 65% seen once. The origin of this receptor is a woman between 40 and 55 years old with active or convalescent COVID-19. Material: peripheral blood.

The CDR3 loop reads CASSLEGGTYEQYF. In DNA form, the CDR3 reads TGTGCCAGCAGCTTAGAAGGCGGAACCTACGAGCAGTACTTC. The genes are TRBV7-3 and TRBJ2-7; D ambiguous. Trimming took off 2 bases at V and 2 bases at J, with 10 bases between the two ends. The CDR3 runs to 14 residues. The V gene's germline CDR1 is SGHTA and CDR2 FQGTGA.